This T cell receptor (beta chain) was sequenced during a study of blood T cell repertoires in COVID-19. Study context: Samples came from the United States, Italy and Spain, spanning acute and convalescent COVID-19. T cells, B-cell-depleted T cells, or PBMCs provided the cDNA or gDNA that served as material.

The repertoire was sequenced with immunoSEQ multiplex PCR; TCRdb's copy has only in-frame clones and lacks some. The sample lists roughly 200,000 clones, 86% occurring once. The TCR originated in a man aged 40-49 years with acute COVID-19. The specimen was PBMCs or T cells enriched from blood (not recorded which).

DNA of the CDR3: TGTGCCAGCAGTTACATCAGCGGGGGGACAGATACGCAGTATTTT. The encoded protein is CASSYISGGTDTQYF. The genes are TRBV6-2 or TRBV6-3 and TRBJ2-3, with TRBD2 matching 9 bases. The ends lost 2 bases at V and 3 bases at J; junction bases unmatched: 3. The CDR3 has 15 amino acids. Germline CDR1 is MNHEY and CDR2 is SVGEGT.